These 28 T cell receptor beta chains share one sample of origin, sequenced in a study of blood T cell repertoires in COVID-19. Libraries were prepared by immunoSEQ multiplex PCR; TCRdb keeps only in-frame clonotypes and omits some of them. The top ten clones hold over 3.5% of a sample with about 170,000 clones, 85% to 95% of them seen once. Sequencing was done on a sample of peripheral blood. These receptors came from a woman in her 50s with acute or convalescent COVID-19.

The rearrangement links TRBV5-6 to TRBJ1-2, with 7 bases matching TRBD1. Trimming removed 5 bases from V and 4 bases from J; junction bases left unmatched: 8. CDR1 and CDR2 from the germline V gene are SGHDT and YYEEEE. The CDR3 sequence is 14 residues long. The CDR3 DNA follows: TGTGCCAGCAGATCTAGCGGGACAGCCTATGGCTACACCTTC. This encodes CASRSSGTAYGYTF.

The chain carries TRBV12-5 and TRBJ2-1; 10 positions agree with TRBD2. The CDR3 covers 14 residues. Germline lookup yields CDR1 LGHNT and CDR2 FRNRAP. V lost 7 bases and J lost 4; bases outside the gene matches: 4. The CDR3 DNA follows: TGTGCTAGTGCCATAGCGGGAGGATACAATGAGCAGTTCTTC. As protein: CASAIAGGYNEQFF. Drawing the rest from reference TRBV12-5 and TRBJ2-1, the complete variable domain is DARVTQTPRHKVTEMGQEVTMRCQPILGHNTVFWYRQTMMQGLELLAYFRNRAPLDDSGMPKDRFSAEMPDATLATLKIQPSEPRDSAVYFCASAIAGGYNEQFFGPGTRLTVL.

This rearrangement joins TRBV4-2 to TRBJ1-1; maybe TRBD1 (6 bases). The CDR3 spans 15 residues. Germline V gene data show CDR1 as LGHNA and CDR2 as YNFKEQ. The V gene lost 0 bases and the J gene lost 4 bases, with 12 bases spanning the gap. For the CDR3, the DNA is TGTGCCAGCAGCCAAGATAGGGGGAGGGGCACTGAAGCTTTCTTT. Translating gives CASSQDRGRGTEAFF.

The chain uses TRBV28 and TRBJ1-1; D is ambiguous. The germline V and J ends were trimmed by 7 bases and 3 bases, with 12 bases remaining between them. The CDR3 has 13 amino acids. The germline gives CDR1 MDHEN, CDR2 SYDVKM. The CDR3 bases are TGTGCCAGCACCCCCGACGGAGACACTGAAGCTTTCTTT. Amino acids: CASTPDGDTEAFF.

The count of this clone is one. The J gene is TRBJ1-1, the V gene TRBV30, with D perhaps TRBD1 (6 bases). V was pared by 0 bases and J by 5 bases, with 19 bases between. The CDR3 covers 16 residues. Germline V CDR1 and CDR2: GTSNPN, SVGIG (reference sequence). The CDR3 loop is CAWSVRNRDPRTEAFF. The CDR3, as DNA: TGTGCCTGGAGTGTTCGAAACAGGGATCCTAGAACTGAAGCTTTCTTT.

The V and J genes are TRBV7-9 and TRBJ2-6; the D is unclear. In germline, CDR1 is SEHNR, CDR2 FQNEAQ (reference sequence). CDR3 size: 18 residues. V gave up 0 bases and J gave up 0 bases, with 12 bases separating them. The CDR3 protein is CASSLAAISGSGANVLTF. The CDR3 bases are TGTGCCAGCAGCTTAGCTGCTATATCGGGCTCTGGGGCCAACGTCCTGACTTTC.

The V call is TRBV7-3, the J call TRBJ1-2; 11 bases map to TRBD1. Germline V gene data show CDR1 as SGHTA and CDR2 as FQGTGA. The length of the CDR3 is 16 residues. The trim removed 5 bases at V and 1 base at J, leaving 6 bases unmatched. The chain's CDR3 is CASSPRDRGNNYGYTF. The CDR3 region has the DNA TGTGCCAGCAGCCCCCGGGACAGGGGGAATAACTATGGCTACACCTTC.

This sequence joins TRBV30 and TRBJ2-3; perhaps TRBD1 as D (5 bases). V lost 5 bases and J lost 2, with 14 bases in between. The germline gives CDR1 GTSNPN, CDR2 SVGIG (reference sequence). This CDR3 spans 14 amino acids. In DNA form, the CDR3 reads TGTGCCTGGGCGCAGGGAATACTCACAGATACGCAGTATTTT. Translated, it gives CAWAQGILTDTQYF.

V is TRBV19 and J is TRBJ1-5; no firm D call. Germline V gives CDR1 LNHDA, CDR2 SQIVND (reference sequence). Trimming left V 4 bases short and J 0 bases short, with 13 bases between. The CDR3 runs 16 residues. CDR3 sequence: CASSRFEVYSNQPQHF. The CDR3 coding sequence is TGTGCCAGTAGTAGATTTGAGGTCTATAGCAATCAGCCCCAGCATTTT. The full variable domain, completed using reference TRBV19 and TRBJ1-5, is DGGITQSPKYLFRKEGQNVTLSCEQNLNHDAMYWYRQDPGQGLRLIYYSQIVNDFQKGDIAEGYSVSREKKESFPLTVTSAQKNPTAFYLCASSRFEVYSNQPQHFGDGTRLSIL.

This clone was recorded once. The CDR3 reads CASSHPTSGQDEQFF. The CDR3 DNA sequence: TGCGCCAGCAGCCACCCGACTAGCGGTCAGGATGAGCAGTTCTTC. The chain links TRBV4-1 to TRBJ2-1, with 9 bases that match TRBD2. The junction had 8 bases not matched to a gene; V was cut back by 3 bases and J by 8 bases. Germline CDR1 reads MGHRA; CDR2 reads YSYEKL. The CDR3 has 15 residues.

This chain links TRBV5-4 with TRBJ1-6, with 8 bases fitting TRBD1. V lost 4 bases, J lost 9 bases, and 6 bases stayed unmatched. The CDR3 spans 14 residues. The germline CDR1 and CDR2 sequences are SGHNT and YYREEE (reference sequence). The DNA of the CDR3 is TGTGCCAGCAGCGCCGAGCAGGGGGCTTCACCCCTCCACTTT. It specifies CASSAEQGASPLHF.

CDR3 loop: CASIRGTSGTNEQYF. CDR3 DNA: TGCGCCAGCATTAGAGGGACTAGCGGGACCAACGAGCAGTACTTC. The V and J genes are TRBV10-2 and TRBJ2-7; 13 bases agree with TRBD2. This CDR3 region has 15 residues. With 7 bases clipped from V and 5 bases from J, the junction kept 8 bases outside the gene matches. Germline V gene sequence: CDR1 WSHSY, CDR2 SAAADI.

The chain employs TRBV5-6 and TRBJ1-5; no clear D. CDR3 size: 14 residues. Germline V gene lookup returns CDR1 SGHDT and CDR2 YYEEEE. Trimming cost V 2 bases and J 2 bases, with 8 bases left between them. The CDR3 sequence: CASSFRGGNQPQHF. In DNA form, the CDR3 reads TGTGCCAGCAGCTTTCGAGGAGGCAATCAGCCCCAGCATTTT.

The chain couples TRBV29-1 to TRBJ1-2, with 10 bases that match TRBD1. The CDR3 sequence is 14 residues long. Germline CDR1 reads SQVTM; CDR2 reads ANQGSEA. Unmatched junction bases numbered 2, after V lost 1 base and J lost 3 bases. The DNA for the CDR3 is TGCAGCGTTGAAGGGACAGGGGGTCACTATGGCTACACCTTC. Its translation: CSVEGTGGHYGYTF.

The chain joins TRBV28 to TRBJ1-5; no clear D gene. The CDR3 has 16 residues. Trimming left V 2 bases short and J 5 bases short, with 16 bases between. Germline V gene sequence: CDR1 MDHEN, CDR2 SYDVKM. CDR3 nucleotide sequence: TGTGCCAGCAGTTTAGTTTTCAACACAACCGATCAGCCCCAGCATTTT. Translated: CASSLVFNTTDQPQHF.

The rearrangement links TRBV15 to TRBJ2-1; possibly TRBD2 for D (5 bases). There are 13 residues in the CDR3. Trimming removed 0 bases from V and 8 bases from J, with 8 bases in between. Germline loops: CDR1 LNHNV, CDR2 YYDKDF (reference sequence). For the CDR3, the DNA is TGTGCCACCAGCAGAGATCGAGGGTATGAGCAGTTCTTC. It specifies CATSRDRGYEQFF.

V is TRBV4-1 and J is TRBJ1-4; TRBD1 is a possible D gene (5 bases). V was cut by 1 base and J by 5 bases, with 14 bases left in between. This CDR3 contains 16 residues. The germline V gene encodes CDR1 MGHRA and CDR2 YSYEKL. This chain's CDR3 is CASSQGDGAMNEKLFF. CDR3 DNA sequence: TGCGCCAGCAGCCAAGGCGATGGGGCTATGAATGAAAAACTGTTTTTT.

The chain uses TRBV6-2 or TRBV6-3 and TRBJ2-1, with TRBD2 matching over 10 bases. V dropped 6 bases and J dropped 6; count of bases not matched to a gene: 14. The germline V gene has CDR1 MNHEY and CDR2 SVGEGT. This CDR3 is built from 17 residues. CDR3 in DNA: TGTGCCAGCAGCCTTAAACTTAGCGGGAGGAGAAGCAATGAGCAGTTCTTC. Its translation is CASSLKLSGRRSNEQFF.

This rearrangement joins TRBV3-1 (or the pseudogene TRBV3-2) to TRBJ1-2; 10 nucleotides line up with TRBD1. V was clipped by 0 bases and J by 4 bases; unmatched bases: 5. This CDR3 is built from 16 residues. Germline V CDR1 and CDR2: LGHDT, YNNKEL (reference sequence). The CDR3 coding sequence is TGTGCCAGCAGCCAAGATTTGAGACAGGGGGCCTATGGCTACACCTTC. This gives the protein CASSQDLRQGAYGYTF.

The rearrangement uses TRBV2 and TRBJ2-2, with 7 bases that match TRBD1. Germline CDR1 SNHLY, CDR2 FYNNEI. Trimming at V came to 6 bases and at J to 0 bases, leaving 4 bases not matched to a gene. This CDR3 region has 15 residues. In DNA, the CDR3 is TGTGCCAGCAGGAGGGGACAGACGAACACCGGGGAGCTGTTTTTT. It codes for CASRRGQTNTGELFF. The whole variable domain, remainder taken from reference TRBV2 and TRBJ2-2, is EPEVTQTPSHQVTQMGQEVILRCVPISNHLYFYWYRQILGQKVEFLVSFYNNEISEKSEIFDDQFSVERPDGSNFTLKIRSTKLEDSAMYFCASRRGQTNTGELFFGEGSRLTVL.

The chain joins TRBV9 to TRBJ1-1; 7 nucleotides line up with TRBD1. The V gene's germline CDR1 is SGDLS and CDR2 YYNGEE. V gave up 4 bases and J gave up 4 bases; unmatched junction bases: 10. The CDR3 is 15 residues long. Here the CDR3 reads CASSPGSQGGTEAFF. The DNA of the CDR3 is TGTGCCAGCAGCCCGGGATCTCAGGGGGGCACTGAAGCTTTCTTT.

This chain connects TRBV24-1 to TRBJ2-3; perhaps TRBD2 as D (5 bases). CDR1 and CDR2 from the germline V gene are KGHDR and SFDVKD. Trimming pared 6 bases from V and 3 bases from J, leaving 12 bases between. This CDR3 has 14 residues. CDR3 sequence: CATSSSGKTDTQYF. The CDR3 nucleotides are TGTGCCACCAGTTCCTCGGGAAAAACAGATACGCAGTATTTT.

The chain recombines TRBV30 with TRBJ1-6; D gene ambiguous. The V end was cut by 2 bases, the J end by 8 bases, with 10 bases between. Germline CDR1 reads GTSNPN; CDR2 reads SVGIG (reference sequence). The CDR3 covers 13 residues. DNA for the CDR3: TGTGCCTGGAGTCCGGGTCTCCATTCACCCCTCCACTTT. Its translation is CAWSPGLHSPLHF.

This clone was picked up one time. The chain joins TRBV19 to TRBJ2-6; D not resolved. Trimming shortened V by 4 bases and J by 4 bases, and 5 bases separated the two germline ends. Germline V gene data show CDR1 as LNHDA and CDR2 as SQIVND (reference sequence). The CDR3 length is 13 residues. The CDR3 bases are TGTGCCAGTAGTAGCGGAGGGGCCAACGTCCTGACTTTC. The encoded protein is CASSSGGANVLTF. The complete variable domain, with remaining parts taken from reference TRBV19 and TRBJ2-6, reads DGGITQSPKYLFRKEGQNVTLSCEQNLNHDAMYWYRQDPGQGLRLIYYSQIVNDFQKGDIAEGYSVSREKKESFPLTVTSAQKNPTAFYLCASSSGGANVLTFGAGSRLTVL.

The rearrangement joins TRBV5-4 to TRBJ1-1, with 8 bases lining up with TRBD1. V shed 2 bases and J 1 base; nucleotides not matched to a gene: 4. Per germline, CDR1 SGHNT and CDR2 YYREEE (reference sequence). The CDR3 consists of 15 residues. The CDR3 sequence: CASSLMGQENTEAFF. As DNA, the CDR3 is TGTGCCAGCAGCTTAATGGGACAGGAGAACACTGAAGCTTTCTTT.

This clone was seen a single time. CDR3 sequence reads: CAWSVVRLAGLNEQFF. In DNA form, the CDR3 reads TGTGCCTGGAGTGTCGTCAGGCTAGCGGGACTCAATGAGCAGTTCTTC. V usage is TRBV30 and J usage is TRBJ2-1; TRBD2 matches at 9 bases. Germline assignment: CDR1 GTSNPN and CDR2 SVGIG (reference sequence). Trimming removed 0 bases from V and 6 bases from J; junction bases left unmatched: 9. This CDR3 spans 16 amino acids.

V gene TRBV6-5 combines with J gene TRBJ1-1; 8 positions match TRBD1. J lost 1 base, V lost 0 bases, and 4 bases had no gene match. There are 16 residues in the CDR3. The germline V gene has CDR1 MNHEY and CDR2 SVGAGI. CDR3 DNA: TGTGCCAGCAGTTACTCGACAGGGGAAACGAACACTGAAGCTTTCTTT. This codes for CASSYSTGETNTEAFF.

V usage is TRBV7-8 and J usage is TRBJ1-1; D gene uncertain. V dropped 1 base and J dropped 0 bases, with 3 bases sitting between them. CDR1 SGHVS and CDR2 FQNEAQ come from the germline V gene. The CDR3 runs 13 residues. The CDR3 loop reads CASSLDLNTEAFF. CDR3 nucleotides: TGTGCCAGCAGCTTAGACTTGAACACTGAAGCTTTCTTT.